This T cell receptor (beta chain) came from a study of T cell repertoires in aging, cancer and after chemotherapy. On the study more broadly: Six age groups, ranging from 30 or younger to 70 or older, included the donors. Patients with chronic lymphocytic leukemia were sampled before and after fludarabine- or bendamustine-based chemotherapy.

Rearranged V-D-J TRB sequences were amplified with a mixed TRB-A/B primer pool. TCRdb redid the calling of the multiplex PCR reads with MiXCR, one entry per CDR3 protein. There are roughly 1,400 distinct CDR3 sequences in the sample; around 66% occur only once, and roughly 60% lies in the top ten. CDR3 size: 14 residues. Germline CDR1 is MNHEY and CDR2 is SVGAGI. V dropped 0 bases and J dropped 5 bases, with 9 bases sitting between them. TCR beta rearrangements were amplified from peripheral blood genomic DNA. As concerns this clonotype: As yet, its antigen is unknown.

Study-wide results and limits: Healthy donors lost TCR diversity with age mainly through richness, cancer patients through richness and evenness. In each cancer cohort, median generation probability increased across chemotherapy, suggesting thymic output rebounded.

The origin of this receptor is a human donor with a blood cancer. The rearrangement links TRBV6-5 to TRBJ2-3; a possible D gene is TRBD2 (5 bases). The sample was blood. The CDR3 protein is CASSYSRTLDTQYF. As DNA, the CDR3 is TGTGCCAGCAGTTACTCGAGGACTTTAGATACGCAGTATTTT.